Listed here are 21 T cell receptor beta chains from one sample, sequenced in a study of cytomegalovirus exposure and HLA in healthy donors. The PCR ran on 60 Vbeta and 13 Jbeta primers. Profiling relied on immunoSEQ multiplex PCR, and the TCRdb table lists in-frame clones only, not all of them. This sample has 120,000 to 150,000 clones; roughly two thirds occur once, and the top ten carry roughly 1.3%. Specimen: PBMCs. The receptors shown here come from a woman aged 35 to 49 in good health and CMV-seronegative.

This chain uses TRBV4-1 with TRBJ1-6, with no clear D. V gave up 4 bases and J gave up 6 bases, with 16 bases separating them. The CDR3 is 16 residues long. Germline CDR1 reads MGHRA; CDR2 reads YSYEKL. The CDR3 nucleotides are TGCGCCAGCAGCCTAACCGCGGCCCCGGGTAATTCACCCCTCCACTTT. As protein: CASSLTAAPGNSPLHF.

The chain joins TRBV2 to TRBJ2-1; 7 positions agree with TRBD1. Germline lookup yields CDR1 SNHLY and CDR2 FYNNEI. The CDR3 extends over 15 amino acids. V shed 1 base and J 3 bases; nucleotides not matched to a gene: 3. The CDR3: CASSEGQGNYNEQFF. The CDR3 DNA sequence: TGTGCCAGCAGTGAAGGACAGGGAAACTACAATGAGCAGTTCTTC.

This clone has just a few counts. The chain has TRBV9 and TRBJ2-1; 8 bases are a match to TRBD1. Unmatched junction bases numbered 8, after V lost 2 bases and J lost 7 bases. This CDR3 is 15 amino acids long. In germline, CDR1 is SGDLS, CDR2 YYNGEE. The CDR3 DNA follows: TGTGCCAGCAGCGTCACCGGGACAGGTGCAAATGAGCAGTTCTTC. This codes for CASSVTGTGANEQFF.

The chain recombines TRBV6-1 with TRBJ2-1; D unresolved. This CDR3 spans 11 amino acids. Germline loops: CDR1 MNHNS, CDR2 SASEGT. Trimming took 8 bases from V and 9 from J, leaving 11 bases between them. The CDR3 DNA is TGTGCCAGCCCAACCGCCGGTGAGCAGTTCTTC. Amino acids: CASPTAGEQFF.

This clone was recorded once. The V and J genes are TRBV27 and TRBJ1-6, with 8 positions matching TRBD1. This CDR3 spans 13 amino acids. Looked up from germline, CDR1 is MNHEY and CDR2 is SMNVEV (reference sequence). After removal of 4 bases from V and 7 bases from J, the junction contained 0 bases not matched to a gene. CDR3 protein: CASSWTGNSPLHF. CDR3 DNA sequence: TGTGCCAGCAGTTGGACAGGGAATTCACCCCTCCACTTT.

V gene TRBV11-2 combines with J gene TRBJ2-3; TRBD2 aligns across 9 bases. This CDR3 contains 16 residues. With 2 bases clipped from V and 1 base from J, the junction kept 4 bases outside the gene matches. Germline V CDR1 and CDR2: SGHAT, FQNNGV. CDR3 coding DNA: TGTGCCAGCAGCTTATCCCGGACTAGCGGCACAGATACGCAGTATTTT. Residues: CASSLSRTSGTDTQYF.

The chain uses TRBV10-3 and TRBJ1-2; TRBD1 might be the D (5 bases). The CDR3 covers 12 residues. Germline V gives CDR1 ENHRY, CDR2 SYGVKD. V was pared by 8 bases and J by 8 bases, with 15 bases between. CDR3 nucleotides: TGTGCCATCGACGGGGGGGATGGCGGCTACACCTTC. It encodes CAIDGGDGGYTF.

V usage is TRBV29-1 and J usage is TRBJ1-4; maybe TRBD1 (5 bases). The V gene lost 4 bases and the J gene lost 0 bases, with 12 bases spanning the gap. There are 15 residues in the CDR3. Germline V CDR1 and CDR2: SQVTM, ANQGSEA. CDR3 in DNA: TGCAGCGTTGCAGGGTCAAGCGCAACTAATGAAAAACTGTTTTTT. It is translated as CSVAGSSATNEKLFF.

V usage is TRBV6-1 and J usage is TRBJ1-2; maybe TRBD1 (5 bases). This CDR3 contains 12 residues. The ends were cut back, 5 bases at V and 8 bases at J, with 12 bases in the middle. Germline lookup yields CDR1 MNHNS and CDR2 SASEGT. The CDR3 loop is CASSQGNGGYTF. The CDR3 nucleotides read TGTGCCAGCAGTCAGGGTAATGGGGGCTACACCTTC.

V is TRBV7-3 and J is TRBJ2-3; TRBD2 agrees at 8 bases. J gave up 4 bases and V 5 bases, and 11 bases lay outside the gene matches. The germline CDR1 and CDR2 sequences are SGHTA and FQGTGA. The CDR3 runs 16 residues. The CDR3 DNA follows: TGTGCCAGCAGCCCGTCCCCAACGGGGGGGCCAGATACGCAGTATTTT. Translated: CASSPSPTGGPDTQYF.

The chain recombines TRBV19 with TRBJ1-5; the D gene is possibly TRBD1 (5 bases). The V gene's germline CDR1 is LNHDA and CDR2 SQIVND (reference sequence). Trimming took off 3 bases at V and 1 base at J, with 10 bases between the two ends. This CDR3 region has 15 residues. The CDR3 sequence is CASSISGASNQPQHF. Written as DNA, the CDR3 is TGTGCCAGTAGTATCTCTGGGGCCAGCAATCAGCCCCAGCATTTT.

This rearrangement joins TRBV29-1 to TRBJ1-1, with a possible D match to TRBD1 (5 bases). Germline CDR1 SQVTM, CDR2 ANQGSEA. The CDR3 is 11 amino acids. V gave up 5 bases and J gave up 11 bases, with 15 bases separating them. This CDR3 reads CSVRRGSDAFF. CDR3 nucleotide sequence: TGCAGCGTTAGGAGGGGAAGTGATGCTTTCTTT.

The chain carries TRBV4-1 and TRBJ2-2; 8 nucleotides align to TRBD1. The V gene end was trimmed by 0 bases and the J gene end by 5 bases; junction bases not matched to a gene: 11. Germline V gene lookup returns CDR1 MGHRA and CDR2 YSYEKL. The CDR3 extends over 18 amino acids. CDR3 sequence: CASSQDSQGAIGTGELFF. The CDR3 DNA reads TGCGCCAGCAGCCAAGATTCCCAGGGGGCGATAGGAACCGGGGAGCTGTTTTTT.

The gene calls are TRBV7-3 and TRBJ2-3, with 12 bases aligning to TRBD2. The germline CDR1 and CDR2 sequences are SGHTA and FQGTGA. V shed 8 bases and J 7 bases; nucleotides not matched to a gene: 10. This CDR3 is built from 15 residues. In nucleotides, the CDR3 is TGTGCCAGCGGCAATACCGGACTAGCGGGGAATACGCAGTATTTT. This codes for CASGNTGLAGNTQYF.

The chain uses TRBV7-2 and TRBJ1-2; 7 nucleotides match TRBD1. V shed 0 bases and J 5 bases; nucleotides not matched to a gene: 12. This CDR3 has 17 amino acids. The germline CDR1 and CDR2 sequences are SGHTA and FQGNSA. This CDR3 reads CASSLAGVNRGRYGYTF. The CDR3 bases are TGTGCCAGCAGCTTAGCCGGGGTTAACAGGGGAAGGTATGGCTACACCTTC.

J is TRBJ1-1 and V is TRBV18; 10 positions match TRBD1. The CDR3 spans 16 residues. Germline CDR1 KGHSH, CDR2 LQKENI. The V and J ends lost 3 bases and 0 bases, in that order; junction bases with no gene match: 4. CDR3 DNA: TGTGCCAGCTCACCCGGGACAGGGGACATGAACACTGAAGCTTTCTTT. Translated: CASSPGTGDMNTEAFF. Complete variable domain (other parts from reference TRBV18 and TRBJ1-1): NAGVMQNPRHLVRRRGQEARLRCSPMKGHSHVYWYRQLPEEGLKFMVYLQKENIIDESGMPKERFSAEFPKEGPSILRIQQVVRGDSAAYFCASSPGTGDMNTEAFFGQGTRLTVV.

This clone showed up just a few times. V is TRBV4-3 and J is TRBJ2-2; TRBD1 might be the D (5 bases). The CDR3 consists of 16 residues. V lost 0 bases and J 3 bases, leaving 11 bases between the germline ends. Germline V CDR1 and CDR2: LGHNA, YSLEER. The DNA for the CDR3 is TGCGCCAGCAGCCAAGAGTTAGGGGTCGACACCGGGGAGCTGTTTTTT. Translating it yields CASSQELGVDTGELFF.

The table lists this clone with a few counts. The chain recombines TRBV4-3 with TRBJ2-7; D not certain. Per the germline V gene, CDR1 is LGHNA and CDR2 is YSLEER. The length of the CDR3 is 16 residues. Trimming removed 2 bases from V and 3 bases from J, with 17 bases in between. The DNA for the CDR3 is TGCGCCAGCAGCCAATATAGTAACAGCCAACTCTACGAGCAGTACGTC. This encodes CASSQYSNSQLYEQYV.

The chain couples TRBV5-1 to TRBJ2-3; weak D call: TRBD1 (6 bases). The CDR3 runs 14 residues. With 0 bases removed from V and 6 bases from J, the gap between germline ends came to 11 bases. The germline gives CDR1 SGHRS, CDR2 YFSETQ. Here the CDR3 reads CASSLDRDLDTQYF. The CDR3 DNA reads TGCGCCAGCAGCTTGGACAGGGATCTGGATACGCAGTATTTT.

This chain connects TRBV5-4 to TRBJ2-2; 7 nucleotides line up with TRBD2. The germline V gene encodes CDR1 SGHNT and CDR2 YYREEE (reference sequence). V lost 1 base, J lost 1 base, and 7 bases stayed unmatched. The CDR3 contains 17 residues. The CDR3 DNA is TGTGCCAGCAGCTTGTCCAGCGGGGTCTTGAACACCGGGGAGCTGTTTTTT. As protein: CASSLSSGVLNTGELFF.

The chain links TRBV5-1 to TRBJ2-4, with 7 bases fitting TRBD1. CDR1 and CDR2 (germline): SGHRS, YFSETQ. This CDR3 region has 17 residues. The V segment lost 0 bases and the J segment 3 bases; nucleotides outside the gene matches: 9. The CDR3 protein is CASSLGGLPGGKNIQYF. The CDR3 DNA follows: TGCGCCAGCAGCTTGGGCGGGCTACCAGGGGGCAAAAACATTCAGTACTTC. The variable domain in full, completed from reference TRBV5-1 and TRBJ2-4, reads KAGVTQTPRYLIKTRGQQVTLSCSPISGHRSVSWYQQTPGQGLQFLFEYFSETQRNKGNFPGRFSGRQFSNSRSEMNVSTLELGDSALYLCASSLGGLPGGKNIQYFGAGTRLSVL.